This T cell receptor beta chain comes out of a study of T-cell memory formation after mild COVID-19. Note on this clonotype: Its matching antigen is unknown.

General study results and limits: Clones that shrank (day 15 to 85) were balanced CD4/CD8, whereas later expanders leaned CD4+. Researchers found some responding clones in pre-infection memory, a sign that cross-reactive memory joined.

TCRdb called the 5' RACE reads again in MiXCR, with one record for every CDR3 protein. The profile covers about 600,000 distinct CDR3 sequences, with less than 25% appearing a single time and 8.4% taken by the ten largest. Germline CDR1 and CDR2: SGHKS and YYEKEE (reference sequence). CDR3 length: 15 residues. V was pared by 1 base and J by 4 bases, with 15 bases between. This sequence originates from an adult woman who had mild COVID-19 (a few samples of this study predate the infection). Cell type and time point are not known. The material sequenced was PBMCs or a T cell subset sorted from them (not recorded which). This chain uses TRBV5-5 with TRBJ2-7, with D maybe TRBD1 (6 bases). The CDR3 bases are TGTGCCAGCAGCTTGAGGCCAGGGGAAGGTTACGAGCAGTACTTC. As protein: CASSLRPGEGYEQYF.